This record concerns one T cell receptor beta chain sequence. Antigen specificity is unknown. These data originate in a study of T cells in Graves' hyperthyroidism and ophthalmopathy. Overall study findings and caveats: It was a median roughly 6.5 months before onset that the model predicted ophthalmopathy. In simple terms, a model built on 13 V-J features told ophthalmopathy apart from stable hyperthyroidism. Also found in blood were most expanded thyroid clonotypes above 0.001.

TCR beta CDR3 regions were amplified from RNA. During a first-round RT-PCR of the TCR CDR3, the HTBI primer set was used. MiXCR, run by TCRdb on the multiplex PCR reads, gives a single entry per CDR3 protein. The data contain 550,000 to 700,000 distinct CDR3 sequences, around 42% of them singletons. The V end was cut by 5 bases, the J end by 7 bases, with 23 bases between. The germline gives CDR1 SEHNR, CDR2 FQNEAQ (reference sequence). The CDR3 totals 16 residues. It was uncontrolled infection, other autoimmune disease, pregnancy or lactation that excluded patients. The clonotype originates from an adult woman with Graves' disease, either hyperthyroidism or ophthalmopathy (not recorded which). Sequenced sample: peripheral blood or thyroid tissue (not recorded which). The chain combines TRBV7-9 with TRBJ2-5, with TRBD2 as a possible D gene (6 bases). CDR3 coding DNA: TGTGCCAGCAGCCAAGATGGGGGGTTCGGGGTAGGGACCCAGTACTTC. Its translation: CASSQDGGFGVGTQYF.